The T cell receptor (beta chain) under discussion was sequenced for a study of identifying expanded T cells in peripheral blood (dated by TCRdb to the late 2010s). For the wider study: Four technical replicates, made by sequencing separate aliquots from the same pool of genomic DNA, were compared pairwise. Results and caveats for the whole study, not just this receptor: The binomial model flagged around 1.2 differentially abundant clones between technical replicates, compared with roughly 17 over about 2 weeks and roughly 19 over around 4 weeks. It was expected by the authors that biological variance in healthy repertoires might increase further over much longer intervals, such as months to years. Across all healthy-donor time intervals, the beta-binomial model significantly lowered both the number of clones called differentially abundant and the false-positive rate. Variance in clone template counts between roughly two-week samples significantly increased with total template count across all healthy donors.

No immune events such as infections were documented for the healthy donors during the collection period. Blood repertoires from healthy donors were used as a training cohort for calibrating time-dependent variance in a beta-binomial model of differential abundance of T-cell clones. The training cohort comprised about ten healthy donors, 3 female and 7 male. An age range of roughly 29 to 64 years, with an average of about 45 years, was recorded for the donors. Whole blood, obtained from a commercial supplier, was collected from each healthy donor at three time points spaced roughly 2 weeks apart. Genomic DNA was extracted from unsorted whole blood for immunosequencing. CDR3 length: 16 amino acids, cysteine to phenylalanine. The retained sequence is limited to the CDR3, 48 bases, with the frame set at the first base. Per the germline V gene, SGHTA is the CDR1 and FQGNSA is the CDR2. Trimming removed 0 bases from V and 2 bases from J; the gene matches leave 6 bases unexplained.

The immunoSEQ Assay, which uses bias-controlled multiplex PCR amplification of genomic DNA, was used to profile TCRbeta CDR3 regions. The original pipeline was this. The absolute abundance of each unique TCRbeta CDR3 region was quantified after sequences were collapsed and filtered. Differential abundance was assessed using a binomial (Fisher-equivalent) model and a beta-binomial model in which time-dependent variance fitted from healthy donors was added. Clones with fewer than 5 combined templates were removed, and a clone was called differentially abundant if the clone's Benjamini-Hochberg FDR was below 0.01. Beta-binomial variance was modeled as a function of total template count across the two samples using the form v = (b*log(k)+a)^2. This is the immuneACCESS table as TCRdb keeps it, with only in-frame sequences that have V and J called. A part of the clones is gone; compared with another copy, unresolved V genes explain less than half, and the rest is unexplained. The V and J calls and clone size are taken from that table; D and trimming were inferred from the DNA. Within this sample are about 83,000 clones, with 75% to 90% of them counted one time only. Around 2.8% of the sample rests with the top ten.

About this clone: Its binding antigen is unknown. No much larger clone is present one base from it, and per-base qualities are unavailable.

The receptor comes from a person aged 18 to 69 in good health. This chain is built from TRBV7-2 and TRBJ2-7, with 8 central nucleotides matching TRBD1. The material sequenced was blood. In nucleotide form, the sequence is TGTGCCAGCAGCTTAGCCACGACAGGGGTCACCTACGAGCAGTACTTC. This translates into CASSLATTGVTYEQYF.